The clone carrying this T cell receptor beta chain was recorded at least ten times. Its antigen is not identified. The data stem from a study of metastatic and nonmetastatic thyroid tumors. Study as a whole: Repertoires were compared across blood and tumor or nodule tissue from malignant and benign thyroid patients.

Thyroid surgery was performed in patients who had received no treatment beforehand. Using MiXCR, TCRdb re-called clones from the PCR reads. The table shows some 34,000 clones, with about 18% occurring only once. Regarding the study as a whole: TCR beta diversity was reportedly significantly higher in malignant thyroid tumors than benign nodules, in blood and tumor.

Sequencing was performed on blood. The receptor comes from a female donor with papillary thyroid cancer or a benign thyroid nodule (not recorded which). Some clones in this sample may be carry-over from other donors' samples.

CDR3 in amino acids: CATSRDTLAGYRTDTQYF. In DNA form, the CDR3 reads TGTGCCACCAGCAGAGATACCCTAGCGGGGTATCGCACAGATACGCAGTATTTT. The chain joins TRBV15 to TRBJ2-3; the match to TRBD2 covers 9 bases. Unmatched junction bases numbered 8, after V lost 0 bases and J lost 1 base. The CDR3 covers 18 residues. Germline V gene sequence: CDR1 LNHNV, CDR2 YYDKDF (reference sequence). Full variable domain (missing parts from reference TRBV15 and TRBJ2-3): DAMVIQNPRYQVTQFGKPVTLSCSQTLNHNVMYWYQQKSSQAPKLLFHYYDKDFNNEADTPDNFQSRRPNTSFCFLDIRSPGLGDTAMYLCATSRDTLAGYRTDTQYFGPGTRLTVL.